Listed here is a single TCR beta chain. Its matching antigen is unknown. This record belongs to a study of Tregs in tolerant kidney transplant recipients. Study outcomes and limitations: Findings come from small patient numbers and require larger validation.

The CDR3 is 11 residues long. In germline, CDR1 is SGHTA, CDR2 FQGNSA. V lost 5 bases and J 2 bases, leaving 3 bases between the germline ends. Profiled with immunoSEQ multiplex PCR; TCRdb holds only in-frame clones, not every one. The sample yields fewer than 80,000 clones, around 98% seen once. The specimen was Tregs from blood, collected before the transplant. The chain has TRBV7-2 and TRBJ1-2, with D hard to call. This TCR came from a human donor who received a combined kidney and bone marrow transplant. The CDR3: CASSLNYGYTF. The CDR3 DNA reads TGTGCCAGCAGCCTAAACTATGGCTACACCTTC.